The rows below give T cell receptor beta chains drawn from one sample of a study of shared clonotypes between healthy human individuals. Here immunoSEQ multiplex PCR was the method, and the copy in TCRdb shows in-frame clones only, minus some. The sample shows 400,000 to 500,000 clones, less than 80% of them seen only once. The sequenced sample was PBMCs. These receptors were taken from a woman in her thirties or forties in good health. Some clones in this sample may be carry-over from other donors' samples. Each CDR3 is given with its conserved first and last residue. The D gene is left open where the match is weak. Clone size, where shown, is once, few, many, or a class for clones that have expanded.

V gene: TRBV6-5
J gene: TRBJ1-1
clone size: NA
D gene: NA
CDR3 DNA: TGTGCCAGCAGTTACGAGGGGAACACTGAAGCTTTCTTT
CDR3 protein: CASSYEGNTEAFF

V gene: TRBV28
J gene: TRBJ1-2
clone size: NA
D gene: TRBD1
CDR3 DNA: TGTGCCAGCAGGGACAGGGAGGGCTATGGCTACACCTTC
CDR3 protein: CASRDREGYGYTF

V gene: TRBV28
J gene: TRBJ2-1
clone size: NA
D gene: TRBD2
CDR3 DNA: TGTGCCAGCAGTGCGGCGGGAGTTTACAATGAGCAGTTCTTC
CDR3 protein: CASSAAGVYNEQFF

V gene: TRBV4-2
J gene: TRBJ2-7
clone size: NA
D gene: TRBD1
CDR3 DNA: TGTGCCAGCAGCCAAGAGGACAGGGGTGTATACGAGCAGTACTTC
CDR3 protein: CASSQEDRGVYEQYF

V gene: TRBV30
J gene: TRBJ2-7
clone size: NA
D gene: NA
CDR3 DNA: TGTGCCTGGAGGAGCAGGGGGGCTCCGCAGTACTTC
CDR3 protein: CAWRSRGAPQYF

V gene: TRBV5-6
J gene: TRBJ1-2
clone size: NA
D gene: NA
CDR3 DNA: TGTGCCAGCAGCTTGTGGAGGGGTGGCTACACCTTC
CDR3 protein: CASSLWRGGYTF

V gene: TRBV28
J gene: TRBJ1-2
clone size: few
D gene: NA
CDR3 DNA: TGTGCCAGCAGTTTATTCCCGGACAGTTCTAACTATGGCTACACCTTC
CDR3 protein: CASSLFPDSSNYGYTF

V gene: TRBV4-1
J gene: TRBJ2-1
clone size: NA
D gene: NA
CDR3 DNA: TGCGCCAGCAGCCAAGACACGGGAGTGGGATACAATGAGCAGTTCTTC
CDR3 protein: CASSQDTGVGYNEQFF

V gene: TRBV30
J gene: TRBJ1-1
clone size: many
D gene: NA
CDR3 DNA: TGTGCCTGGAGCTATCCCGGGCGGTTGAACACTGAAGCTTTCTTT
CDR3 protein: CAWSYPGRLNTEAFF

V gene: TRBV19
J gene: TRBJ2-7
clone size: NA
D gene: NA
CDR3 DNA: TGTGCCAGTAGTATAGTACAGGGACCCTACGAGCAGTACTTC
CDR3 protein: CASSIVQGPYEQYF

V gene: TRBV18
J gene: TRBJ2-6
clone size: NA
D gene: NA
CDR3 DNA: TGTGCCAGCTCACCCCAGGGAACTGGCTCTGGGGCCAACGTCCTGACTTTC
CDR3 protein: CASSPQGTGSGANVLTF

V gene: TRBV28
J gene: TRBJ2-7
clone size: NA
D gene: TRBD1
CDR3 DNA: TGTGCCAGCAGCTACTCGGACAGGGACTACGAGCAGTACTTC
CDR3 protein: CASSYSDRDYEQYF

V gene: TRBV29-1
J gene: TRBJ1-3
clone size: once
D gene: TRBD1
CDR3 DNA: TGCAGCGTTTCCCGGACAGGGGGAAACACCATATATTTT
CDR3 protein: CSVSRTGGNTIYF

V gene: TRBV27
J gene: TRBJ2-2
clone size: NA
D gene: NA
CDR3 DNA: TGTGCCAGCAGTTTATCGTGGGGCGGCGGGGAGCTGTTTTTT
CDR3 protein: CASSLSWGGGELFF

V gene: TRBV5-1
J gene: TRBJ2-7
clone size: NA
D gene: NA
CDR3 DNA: TGCGCCAGCAGCTTGGTCGGGTACGAGCAGTACTTC
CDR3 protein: CASSLVGYEQYF

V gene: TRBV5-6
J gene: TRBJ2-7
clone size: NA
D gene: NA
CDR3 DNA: TGTGCCAGCAGCCCCCCCCCACTCCCCTACGAGCAGTACTTC
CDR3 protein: CASSPPPLPYEQYF

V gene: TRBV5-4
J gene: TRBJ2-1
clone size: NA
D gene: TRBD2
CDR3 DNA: TGTGCCAGCAGCATTAGCGGGAGGGCCCCCAATGAGCAGTTCTTC
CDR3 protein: CASSISGRAPNEQFF

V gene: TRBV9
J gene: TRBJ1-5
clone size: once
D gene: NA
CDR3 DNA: TGTGCCAGACCCAGAGACCCCCCACCTTACAGGAAAGTCAAACCTTGTCAGCCCCAGCATTTT
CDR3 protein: CARPRDPPPYRKVKPCQPQHF

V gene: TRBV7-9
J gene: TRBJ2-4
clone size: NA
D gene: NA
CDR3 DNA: TGTGCCAGCAGCTCTCGCCGTAGGACACTAGCCAAAAACATTCAGTACTTC
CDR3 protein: CASSSRRRTLAKNIQYF

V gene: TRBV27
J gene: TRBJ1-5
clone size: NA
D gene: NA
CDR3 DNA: TGTGCCAGCAGTTTCAACAGCTTCAATCAGCCCCAGCATTTT
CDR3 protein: CASSFNSFNQPQHF